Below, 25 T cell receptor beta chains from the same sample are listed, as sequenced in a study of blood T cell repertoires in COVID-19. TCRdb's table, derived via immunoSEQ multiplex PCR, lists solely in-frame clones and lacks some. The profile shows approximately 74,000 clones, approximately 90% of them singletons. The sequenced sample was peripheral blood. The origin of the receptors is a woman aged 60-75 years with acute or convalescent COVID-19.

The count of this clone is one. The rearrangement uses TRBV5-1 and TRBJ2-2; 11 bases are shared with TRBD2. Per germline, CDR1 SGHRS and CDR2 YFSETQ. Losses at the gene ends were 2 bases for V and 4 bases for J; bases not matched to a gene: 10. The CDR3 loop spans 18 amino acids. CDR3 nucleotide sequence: TGCGCCAGCAGCTTTGACCTTACTAGCGGGAGCTTCACCGGGGAGCTGTTTTTT. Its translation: CASSFDLTSGSFTGELFF.

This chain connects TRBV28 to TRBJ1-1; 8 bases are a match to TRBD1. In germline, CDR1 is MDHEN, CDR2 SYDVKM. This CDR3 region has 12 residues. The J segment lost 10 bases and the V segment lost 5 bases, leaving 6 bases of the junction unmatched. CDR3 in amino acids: CASSDNRGLAFF. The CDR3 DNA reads TGTGCCAGCAGTGATAACAGGGGGTTAGCTTTCTTT.

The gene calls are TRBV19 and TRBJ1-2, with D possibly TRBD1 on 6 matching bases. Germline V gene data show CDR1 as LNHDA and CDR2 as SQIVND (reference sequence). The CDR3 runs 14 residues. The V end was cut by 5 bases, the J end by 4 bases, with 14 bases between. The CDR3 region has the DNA TGTGCCAGTAGTCGGGGGGGCTGGGCCTATGGCTACACCTTC. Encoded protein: CASSRGGWAYGYTF.

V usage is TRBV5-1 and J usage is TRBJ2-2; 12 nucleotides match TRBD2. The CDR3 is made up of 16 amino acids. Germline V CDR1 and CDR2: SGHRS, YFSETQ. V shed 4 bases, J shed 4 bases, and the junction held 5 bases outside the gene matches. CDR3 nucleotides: TGCGCCAGCAGCCTTTGGACTAGCGGGGCCACCGGGGAGCTGTTTTTT. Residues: CASSLWTSGATGELFF.

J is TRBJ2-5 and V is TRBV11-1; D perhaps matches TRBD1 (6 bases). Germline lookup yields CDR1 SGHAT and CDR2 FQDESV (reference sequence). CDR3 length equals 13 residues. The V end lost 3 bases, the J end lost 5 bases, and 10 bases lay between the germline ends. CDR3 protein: CASSFGGRETQYF. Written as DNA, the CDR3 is TGTGCCAGCAGCTTTGGGGGCCGGGAGACCCAGTACTTC.

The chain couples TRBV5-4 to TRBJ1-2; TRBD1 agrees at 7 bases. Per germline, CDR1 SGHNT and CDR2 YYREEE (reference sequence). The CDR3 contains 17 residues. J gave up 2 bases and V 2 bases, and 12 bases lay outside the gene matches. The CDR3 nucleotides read TGTGCCAGCAGCTTCGGCAGGGGGGCCTATTTAAACTATGGCTACACCTTC. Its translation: CASSFGRGAYLNYGYTF.

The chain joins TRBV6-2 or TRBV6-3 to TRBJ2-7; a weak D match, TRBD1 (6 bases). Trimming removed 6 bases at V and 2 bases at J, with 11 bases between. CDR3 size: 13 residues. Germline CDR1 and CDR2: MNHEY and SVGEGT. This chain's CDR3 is CASSVGQTYEQYV. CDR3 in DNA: TGTGCCAGCAGCGTCGGACAGACCTACGAGCAGTACGTC.

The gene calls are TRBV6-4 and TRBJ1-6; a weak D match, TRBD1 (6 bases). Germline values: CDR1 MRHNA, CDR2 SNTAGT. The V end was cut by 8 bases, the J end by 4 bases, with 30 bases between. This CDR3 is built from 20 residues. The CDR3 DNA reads TGTGCCAGCGGGGGGGCAGCCCTTTTCAAGCCCAGGGATTATAATTCACCCCTCCACTTT. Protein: CASGGAALFKPRDYNSPLHF.

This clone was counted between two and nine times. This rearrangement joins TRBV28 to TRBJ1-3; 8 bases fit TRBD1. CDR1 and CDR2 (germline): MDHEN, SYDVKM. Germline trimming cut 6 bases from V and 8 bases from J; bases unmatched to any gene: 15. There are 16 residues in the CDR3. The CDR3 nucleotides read TGTGCCAGCAGCCGCCGGGACAGGAGTGCTGTGGACACCATATATTTT. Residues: CASSRRDRSAVDTIYF.

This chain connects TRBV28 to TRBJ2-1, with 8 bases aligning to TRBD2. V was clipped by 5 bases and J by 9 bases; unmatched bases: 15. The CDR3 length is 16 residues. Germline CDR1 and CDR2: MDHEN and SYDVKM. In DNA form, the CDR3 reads TGTGCCAGCAGTCGCGGGGGGTTCACCGCCCAGGGTGAGCAGTTCTTC. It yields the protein CASSRGGFTAQGEQFF.

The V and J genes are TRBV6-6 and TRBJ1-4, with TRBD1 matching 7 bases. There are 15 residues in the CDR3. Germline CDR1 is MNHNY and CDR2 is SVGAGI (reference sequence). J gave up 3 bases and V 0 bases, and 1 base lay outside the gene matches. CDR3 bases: TGTGCCAGCAGTTACTCGGGACAGTCTAATGAAAAACTGTTTTTT. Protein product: CASSYSGQSNEKLFF.

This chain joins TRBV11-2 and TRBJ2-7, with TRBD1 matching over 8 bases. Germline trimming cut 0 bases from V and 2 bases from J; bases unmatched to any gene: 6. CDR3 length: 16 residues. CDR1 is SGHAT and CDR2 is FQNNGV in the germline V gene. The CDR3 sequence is CASSLDRPDRAYEQYV. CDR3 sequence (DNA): TGTGCCAGCAGCTTAGATCGTCCGGACAGGGCCTACGAGCAGTACGTC.

As DNA, the CDR3 is TGTGCCACCAGCAGAGATGGTTGGGGGGTTGAAGCTTTCTTT. This encodes CATSRDGWGVEAFF. The rearrangement uses TRBV15 and TRBJ1-1; weak D call: TRBD1 (5 bases). V dropped 0 bases and J dropped 7 bases, with 12 bases sitting between them. This CDR3 spans 14 amino acids. Germline CDR1 is LNHNV and CDR2 is YYDKDF (reference sequence).

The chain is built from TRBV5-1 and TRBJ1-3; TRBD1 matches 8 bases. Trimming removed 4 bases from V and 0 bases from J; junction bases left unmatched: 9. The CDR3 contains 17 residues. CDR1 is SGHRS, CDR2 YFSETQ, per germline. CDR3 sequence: CASSILPGQASGNTIYF. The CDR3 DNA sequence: TGCGCCAGCAGCATACTGCCGGGACAGGCCTCTGGAAACACCATATATTTT.

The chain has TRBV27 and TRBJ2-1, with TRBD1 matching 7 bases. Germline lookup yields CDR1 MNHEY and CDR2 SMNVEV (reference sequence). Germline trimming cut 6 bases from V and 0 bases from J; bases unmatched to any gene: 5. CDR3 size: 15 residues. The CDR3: CASSPSGGSYNEQFF. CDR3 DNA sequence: TGTGCCAGCAGCCCATCAGGGGGCTCCTACAATGAGCAGTTCTTC.

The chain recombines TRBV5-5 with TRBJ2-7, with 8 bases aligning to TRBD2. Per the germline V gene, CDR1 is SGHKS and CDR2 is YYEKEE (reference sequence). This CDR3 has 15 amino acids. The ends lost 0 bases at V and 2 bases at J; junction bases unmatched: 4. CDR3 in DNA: TGTGCCAGCAGCTTGGTTTTCGGGGGGGCCTACGAGCAGTACGTC. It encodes CASSLVFGGAYEQYV.

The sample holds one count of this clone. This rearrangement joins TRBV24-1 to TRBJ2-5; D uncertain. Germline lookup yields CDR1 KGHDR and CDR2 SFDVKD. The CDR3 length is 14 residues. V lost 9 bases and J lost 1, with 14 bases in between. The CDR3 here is CATSEDGVQETQYF. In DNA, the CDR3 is TGTGCCACCTCCGAAGACGGAGTCCAAGAGACCCAGTACTTC.

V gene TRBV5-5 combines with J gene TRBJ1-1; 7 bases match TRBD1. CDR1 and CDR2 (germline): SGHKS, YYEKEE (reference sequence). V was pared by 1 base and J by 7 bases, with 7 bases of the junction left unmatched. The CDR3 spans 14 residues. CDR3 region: CASSLFRGQGEAFF. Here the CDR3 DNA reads TGTGCCAGCAGCTTGTTTAGGGGGCAAGGTGAAGCTTTCTTT.

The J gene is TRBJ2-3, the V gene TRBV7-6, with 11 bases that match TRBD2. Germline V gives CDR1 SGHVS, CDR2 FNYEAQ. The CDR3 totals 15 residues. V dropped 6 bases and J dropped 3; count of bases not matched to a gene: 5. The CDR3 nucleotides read TGTGCCAGCAGTCGGCGGACTAGCGGGACAGATACGCAGTATTTT. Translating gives CASSRRTSGTDTQYF.

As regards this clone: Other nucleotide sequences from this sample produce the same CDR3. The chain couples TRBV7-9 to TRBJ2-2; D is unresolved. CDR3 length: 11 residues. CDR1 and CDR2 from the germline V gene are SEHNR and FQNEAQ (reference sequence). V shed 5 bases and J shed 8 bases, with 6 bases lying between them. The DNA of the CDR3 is TGTGCCAGCAGCCCCTCTGGGGAGCTGTTTTTT. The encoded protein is CASSPSGELFF. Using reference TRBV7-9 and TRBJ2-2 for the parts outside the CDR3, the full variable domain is DTGVSQNPRHKITKRGQNVTFRCDPISEHNRLYWYRQTLGQGPEFLTYFQNEAQLEKSRLLSDRFSAERPKGSFSTLEIQRTEQGDSAMYLCASSPSGELFFGEGSRLTVL.

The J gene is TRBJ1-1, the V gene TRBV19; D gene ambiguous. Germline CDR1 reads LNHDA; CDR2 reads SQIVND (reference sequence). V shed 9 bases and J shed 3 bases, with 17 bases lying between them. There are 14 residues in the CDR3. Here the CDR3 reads CASSMYPGDTEAFF. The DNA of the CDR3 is TGTGCCAGCTCAATGTACCCGGGAGACACTGAAGCTTTCTTT.

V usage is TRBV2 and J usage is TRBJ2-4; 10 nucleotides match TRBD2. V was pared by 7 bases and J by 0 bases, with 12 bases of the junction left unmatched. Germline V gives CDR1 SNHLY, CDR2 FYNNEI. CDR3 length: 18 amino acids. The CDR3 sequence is CASTKRGGYQTAKNIQYF. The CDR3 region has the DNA TGTGCCAGCACAAAGCGGGGGGGCTACCAAACAGCCAAAAACATTCAGTACTTC.

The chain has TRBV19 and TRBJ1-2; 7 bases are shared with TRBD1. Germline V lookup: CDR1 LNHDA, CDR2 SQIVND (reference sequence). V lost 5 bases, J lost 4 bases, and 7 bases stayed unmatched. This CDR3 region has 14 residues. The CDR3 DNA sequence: TGTGCCAGTAGTTCCGACAGGGCCGTCTATGGCTACACCTTC. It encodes CASSSDRAVYGYTF.

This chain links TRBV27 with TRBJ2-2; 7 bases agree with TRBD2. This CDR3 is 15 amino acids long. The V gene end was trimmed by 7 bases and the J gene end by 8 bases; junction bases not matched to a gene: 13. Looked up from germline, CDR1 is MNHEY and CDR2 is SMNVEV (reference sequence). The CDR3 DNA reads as TGTGCCAGCACCCCGGGGCGGGGGAAGGTGGGGGAGCTGTTTTTT. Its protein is CASTPGRGKVGELFF.

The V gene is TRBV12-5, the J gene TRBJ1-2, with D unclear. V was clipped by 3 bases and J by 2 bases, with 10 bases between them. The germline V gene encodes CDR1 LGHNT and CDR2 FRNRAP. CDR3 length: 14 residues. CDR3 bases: TGTGCTAGTGGTTTCGGGGAGGCAAACTATGGCTACACCTTC. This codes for CASGFGEANYGYTF.